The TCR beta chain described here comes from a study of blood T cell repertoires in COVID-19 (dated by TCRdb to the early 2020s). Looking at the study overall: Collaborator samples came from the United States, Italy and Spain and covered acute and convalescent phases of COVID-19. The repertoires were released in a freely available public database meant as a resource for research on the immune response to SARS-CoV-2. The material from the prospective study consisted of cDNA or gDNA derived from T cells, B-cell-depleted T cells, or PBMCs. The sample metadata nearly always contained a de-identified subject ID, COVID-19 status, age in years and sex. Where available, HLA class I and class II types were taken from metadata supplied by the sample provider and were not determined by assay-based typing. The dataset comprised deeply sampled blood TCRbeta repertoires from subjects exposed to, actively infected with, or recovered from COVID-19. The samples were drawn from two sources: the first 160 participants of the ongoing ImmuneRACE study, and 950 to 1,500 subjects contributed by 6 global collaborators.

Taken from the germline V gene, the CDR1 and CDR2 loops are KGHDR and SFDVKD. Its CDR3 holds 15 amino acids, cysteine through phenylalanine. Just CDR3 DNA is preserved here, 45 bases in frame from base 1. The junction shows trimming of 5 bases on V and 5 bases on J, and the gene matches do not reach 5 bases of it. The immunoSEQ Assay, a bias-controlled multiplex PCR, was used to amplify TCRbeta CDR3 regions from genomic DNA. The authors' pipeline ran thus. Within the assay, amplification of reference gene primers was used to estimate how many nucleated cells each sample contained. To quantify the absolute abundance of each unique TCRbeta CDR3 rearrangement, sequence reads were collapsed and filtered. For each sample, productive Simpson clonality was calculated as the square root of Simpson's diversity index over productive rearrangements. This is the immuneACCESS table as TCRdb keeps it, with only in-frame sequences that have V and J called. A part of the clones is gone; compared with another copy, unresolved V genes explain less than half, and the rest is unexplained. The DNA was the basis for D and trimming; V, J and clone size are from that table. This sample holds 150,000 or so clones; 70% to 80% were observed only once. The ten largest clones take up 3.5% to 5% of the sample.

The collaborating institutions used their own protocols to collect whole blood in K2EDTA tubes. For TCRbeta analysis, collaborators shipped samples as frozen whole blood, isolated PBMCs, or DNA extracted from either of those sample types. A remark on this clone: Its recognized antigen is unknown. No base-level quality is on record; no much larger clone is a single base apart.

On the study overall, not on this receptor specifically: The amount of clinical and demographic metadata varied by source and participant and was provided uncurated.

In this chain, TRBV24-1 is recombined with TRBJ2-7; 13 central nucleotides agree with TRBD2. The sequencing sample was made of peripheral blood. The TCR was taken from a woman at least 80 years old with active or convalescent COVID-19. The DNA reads TGTGCCACCAGTGTTACTAGCGGGGGGGTCAACGAGCAGTACTTC. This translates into CATSVTSGGVNEQYF.